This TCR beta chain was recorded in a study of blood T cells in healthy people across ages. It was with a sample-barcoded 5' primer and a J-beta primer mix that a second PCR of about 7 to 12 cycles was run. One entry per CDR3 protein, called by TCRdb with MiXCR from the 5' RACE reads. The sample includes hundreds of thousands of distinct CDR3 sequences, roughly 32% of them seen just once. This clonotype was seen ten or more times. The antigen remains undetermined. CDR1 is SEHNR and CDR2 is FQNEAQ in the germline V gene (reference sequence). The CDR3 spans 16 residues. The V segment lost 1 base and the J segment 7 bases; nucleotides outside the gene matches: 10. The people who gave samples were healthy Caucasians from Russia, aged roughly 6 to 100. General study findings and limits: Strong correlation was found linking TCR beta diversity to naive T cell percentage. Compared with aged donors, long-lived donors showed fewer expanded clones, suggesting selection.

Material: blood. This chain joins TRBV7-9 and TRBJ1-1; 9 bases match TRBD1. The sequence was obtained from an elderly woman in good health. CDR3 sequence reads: CASSLGSGQGRIEAFF. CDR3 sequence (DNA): TGTGCCAGCAGCTTAGGGTCGGGACAGGGCCGCATTGAAGCTTTCTTT.